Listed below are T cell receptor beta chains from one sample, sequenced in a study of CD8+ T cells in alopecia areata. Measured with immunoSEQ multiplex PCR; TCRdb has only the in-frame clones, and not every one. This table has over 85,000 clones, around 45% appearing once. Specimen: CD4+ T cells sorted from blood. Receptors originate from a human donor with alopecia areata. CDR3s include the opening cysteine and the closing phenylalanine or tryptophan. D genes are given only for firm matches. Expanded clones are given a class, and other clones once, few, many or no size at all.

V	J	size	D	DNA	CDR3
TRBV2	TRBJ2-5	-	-	TGTGCCAGCATTGGGGGTGAGACCCAGTACTTC	CASIGGETQYF
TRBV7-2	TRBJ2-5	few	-	TGTGCCAGCCTCAGGACAGCCCAAGAGACCCAGTACTTC	CASLRTAQETQYF
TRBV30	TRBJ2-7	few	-	TGTGCCTGGAGTGTGCCAGCGTCCTACGAGCGGTACTTC	CAWSVPASYERYF
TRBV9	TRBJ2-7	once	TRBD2	TGTGCCAGCAGCCCCCGAGTAGCGGGAACATACGAGCAGTACTTC	CASSPRVAGTYEQYF
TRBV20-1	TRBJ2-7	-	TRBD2	TGCGGATCAAGCGGGGGACTAGAGCAGTACTTC	CGSSGGLEQYF
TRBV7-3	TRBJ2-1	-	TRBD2	TGTGCCAGCAGCTCAAGACTAGCGGGGGACCATCGGGAGCAGTTCTTC	CASSSRLAGDHREQFF
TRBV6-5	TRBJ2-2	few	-	TGTGCCAGCAGTTTCCGACAGGCCCTAACCGGGGAGCTGTTTTTT	CASSFRQALTGELFF
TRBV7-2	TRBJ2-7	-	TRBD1	TGTGCCAGCAGCCCCGTCAGGCTGATCCGGGACAGGGTTTCCGAGCAGTACTTC	CASSPVRLIRDRVSEQYF
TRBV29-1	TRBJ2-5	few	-	TGCAGCGTTGGGACAGCAAATCCCCAAGAGACCCAGTACTTC	CSVGTANPQETQYF
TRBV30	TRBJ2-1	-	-	TGTGCCTGGAGTCGACAGTTCAATGAGCAGTTCTTC	CAWSRQFNEQFF
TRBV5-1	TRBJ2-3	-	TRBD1	TGCGCCAGCAGCTTTAGGGGACAGGGGCCATTCACAGATACGCAGTATTTT	CASSFRGQGPFTDTQYF
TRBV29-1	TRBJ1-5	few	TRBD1	TGCAGCGTTACAGGGGGCGCAGATCAGCCCCAGCATTTT	CSVTGGADQPQHF
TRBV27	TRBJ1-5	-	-	TGTGCCGAGGGACACACAAATCAGCCCCAGCATTTT	CAEGHTNQPQHF
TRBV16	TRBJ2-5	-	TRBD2	TGTGCCAGCAGCCAATCGGGACTAGGGGAGACCCAGTACTTC	CASSQSGLGETQYF
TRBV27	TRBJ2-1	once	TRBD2	TGTGCCAGCAGTAGCGGGAGGGCAGGTGAGCAGTTCTTC	CASSSGRAGEQFF
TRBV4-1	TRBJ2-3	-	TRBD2	TGCGCCAGCAGCCAATGGCTAGCGGGGGCCTCAGATACGCAGTATTTT	CASSQWLAGASDTQYF
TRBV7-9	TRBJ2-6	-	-	TGTGCCAGCAGCTTATTCACGTCCCCTGGGGCCAACGTCCTGACTTTC	CASSLFTSPGANVLTF
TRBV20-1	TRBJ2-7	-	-	TGCAGTGCGTCCGGGACAAGAGAGCAGTACTTC	CSASGTREQYF
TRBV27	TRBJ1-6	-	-	TGTGCCAGCAGTTTATACGGACCGCCTAATTCACCCCTCCACTTT	CASSLYGPPNSPLHF
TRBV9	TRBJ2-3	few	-	TGTGCCAGCAGCTTCGGGGCTCCCTCCACAGATACGCAGTATTTT	CASSFGAPSTDTQYF
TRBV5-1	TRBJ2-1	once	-	TGCGCCAGCAGGTTACGGGGGGCCGACAATGAGCAGTTCTTC	CASRLRGADNEQFF
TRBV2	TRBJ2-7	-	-	TGTGCCAGCAGTGTCGGCAGGGGCGGGGAGCAGTACTTC	CASSVGRGGEQYF
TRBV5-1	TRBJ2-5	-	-	TGCGCCAGCAGACTGGGCCAAGAGACCCAGTACTTC	CASRLGQETQYF
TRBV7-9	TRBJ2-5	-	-	TGTGCCAGCAGACAAAGGGAGACCCAGTACTTC	CASRQRETQYF
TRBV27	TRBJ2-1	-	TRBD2	TGTGCCAGCAGGGAGCGGGAGGGCCGAAAAGAGCAGTTCTTC	CASREREGRKEQFF
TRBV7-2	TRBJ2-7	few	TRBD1	TGTGCCAGCAGCTTAATTCCGACAGGGTACAACGAGCAGTACTTC	CASSLIPTGYNEQYF
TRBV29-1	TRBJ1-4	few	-	TGCAGCGGGGGGAACAGGGTTGCTAATGAAAAACTGTTTTTT	CSGGNRVANEKLFF
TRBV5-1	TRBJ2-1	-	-	TGCGCCAGCAGTATTGGGACCCTGAATGAGCAGTTCTTC	CASSIGTLNEQFF
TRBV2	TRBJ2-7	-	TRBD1	TGTGCCAGCAGTGCTGAGACAGGGTCCTACGAGCAGTACTTC	CASSAETGSYEQYF
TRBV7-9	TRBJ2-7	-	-	TGTGCCAGCAGCTTCGCGGGACAGCCCTTTGAGCAGTACTTC	CASSFAGQPFEQYF
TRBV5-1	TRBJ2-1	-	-	TGCGCCAGCAGCACGGGGGGCGACTACAATGAGCAGTTCTTC	CASSTGGDYNEQFF
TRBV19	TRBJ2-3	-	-	TGTGCCAGTAGTCTTTCACTATCAGATACGCAGTATTTT	CASSLSLSDTQYF
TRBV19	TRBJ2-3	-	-	TGTGCCAGTAGTACCTCCAGGGTAGATACGCAGTATTTT	CASSTSRVDTQYF
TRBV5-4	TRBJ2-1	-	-	TGTGCCAGCAGCTTGAAGGGAATGGCGAGCAATGAGCAGTTCTTC	CASSLKGMASNEQFF
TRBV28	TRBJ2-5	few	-	TGTGCCAGCAGTGAGACAGCTGAGACCCAGTACTTC	CASSETAETQYF
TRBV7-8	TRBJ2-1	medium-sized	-	TGTGCCAGCAGCTTGGACCGGTACAATGAGCAGTTCTTC	CASSLDRYNEQFF
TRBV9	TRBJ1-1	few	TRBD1	TGTGCCAGCAGCTGGTCCTCGCAGGGGGGCACTGAAGCTTTCTTT	CASSWSSQGGTEAFF
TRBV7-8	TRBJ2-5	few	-	TGTGCCAGCAGCGTCAGACTCGAGACCCAGTACTTC	CASSVRLETQYF
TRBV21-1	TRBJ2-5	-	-	TGTGCCACCGGGGGACTAGCGGAGGGGGAAGAGACCCAGTACTTC	CATGGLAEGEETQYF
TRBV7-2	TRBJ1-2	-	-	TGTGCCAGCAGTCGAGAGGTTGGCTACACCTTC	CASSREVGYTF
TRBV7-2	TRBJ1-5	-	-	TGTGCCAGCAGCTTAGCAGGCGGCAATCAGCCCCAGCATTTT	CASSLAGGNQPQHF
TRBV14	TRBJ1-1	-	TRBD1	TGTGCCAGCAGCCAAGAGGCCCGGGACAGGGGACGGCGCGCTGAAGCTTTCTTT	CASSQEARDRGRRAEAFF
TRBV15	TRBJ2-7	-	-	TGTGCCACCAGCAGCCGGACATATTCCTACGAGCAGTACTTC	CATSSRTYSYEQYF
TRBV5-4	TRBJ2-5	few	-	TGTGCCGCCGGAGGGGGACAAGAGACCCAGTACTTC	CAAGGGQETQYF
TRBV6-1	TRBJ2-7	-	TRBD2	TGTGCCAGCAGTACCCGAGCGGGAGATGTCCACGAGCAGTACTTC	CASSTRAGDVHEQYF
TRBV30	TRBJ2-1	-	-	TGTGCCTGGAGTGTCACCGATGAGCAGTTCTTC	CAWSVTDEQFF
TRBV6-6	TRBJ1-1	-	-	TGTGCCAGCAGTCGTAGTGGCACTGAAGCTTTCTTT	CASSRSGTEAFF
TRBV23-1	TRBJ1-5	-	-	TGCGCCAGCAGTCCAGGACGGTGGGGCAATCAGCCCCAGCATTTT	CASSPGRWGNQPQHF
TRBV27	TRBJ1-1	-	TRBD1	TGTGCCAGCAGTTTATGGTCACAGGGGCGAGGTATGAACACTGAAGCTTTCTTT	CASSLWSQGRGMNTEAFF